This TCR beta chain was retrieved from a study of T cell clonotyping in hematopoietic cell transplantation. On the study more broadly: Recipients' pretransplant samples followed cytoreduction. Study observations and caveats: No sorting was done, leaving CD4 and CD8 contributions mixed.

Germline loops: CDR1 GTSNPN, CDR2 SVGIG (reference sequence). This CDR3 has 12 amino acids. V shed 3 bases and J shed 0 bases, with 5 bases lying between them. Noted time point: recipient sample about 28 days before transplant, after cytoreduction. Some clones are missing from TCRdb's copy, which holds only in-frame ones; the method was immunoSEQ multiplex PCR. This sample yields approximately 41,000 clones, of which 85% are seen a single time; around 2.9% belongs to the top ten. A word on this clone: The antigen remains unidentified.

The sample was peripheral blood mononuclear cells, taken before stem cell transplant. The receptor was isolated from a man between 60 and 75 years old with acute myeloid leukemia. Some clones in this sample may be carry-over from other donors' samples. The chain combines TRBV30 with TRBJ2-5, with D perhaps TRBD1 (5 bases). The CDR3 bases are TGTGCCTGGAGCAGGGACCAAGAGACCCAGTACTTC. Its protein is CAWSRDQETQYF.